A selection of T cell receptor beta chains follows, all from one sample in a study of blood T cell repertoires in COVID-19. Assay: immunoSEQ multiplex PCR; the TCRdb copy retains only in-frame clones and omits some. The sample contains 45,000 to 55,000 clones, roughly 84% of which appear only once. Sequencing was carried out using peripheral blood. All receptors come from a man between 45 and 60 years old with acute or convalescent COVID-19. Both conserved end residues are part of each CDR3. D genes are given only for firm matches. For some rows the clone size is stated as once, few or many, or as a class when expanded; others skip it.

TRBV12-3/TRBV12-4,TRBJ1-2,.,.,TGTGCCAGCAGAGGCGGCCTTCTTTGGGGCTACACCTTC,CASRGGLLWGYTF
TRBV5-1,TRBJ1-1,.,few,TGCGCCAGCAGCTTCAACTCGAGAGCTGAAGCTTTCTTT,CASSFNSRAEAFF
TRBV7-2,TRBJ2-7,.,.,TGTGCCAGCAGCTTAGGAGAGTTCTCCTACGAGCAGTACTTC,CASSLGEFSYEQYF
TRBV9,TRBJ1-5,.,.,TGTGCCAGCAGCCAAGGGGAGGGTAGGCAGCCCCAGCATTTT,CASSQGEGRQPQHF
TRBV19,TRBJ2-3,TRBD1,.,TGTGCCAGTAGTATAGGGACAGGGGCCAGCACAGATACGCAGTATTTT,CASSIGTGASTDTQYF
TRBV28,TRBJ1-5,TRBD1,.,TGTGCCAGCAGGACTTTGACAGGGCGGTATAGCAATCAGCCCCAGCATTTT,CASRTLTGRYSNQPQHF
TRBV7-2,TRBJ2-3,TRBD2,.,TGTGCCAGCAGCTTCCGAGCGGGAGGCACAGATACGCAGTATTTT,CASSFRAGGTDTQYF
TRBV30,TRBJ2-7,.,.,TGTGCCTGGAGGTCCAGGCCCTACGAGCAGTACTTC,CAWRSRPYEQYF
TRBV6-5,TRBJ1-6,.,.,TGTGCCAGCAGTTACAGGGGTGACTATAATTCACCCCTCCACTTT,CASSYRGDYNSPLHF
TRBV7-2,TRBJ2-1,.,.,TGTGCCAGCAGCTCCACTGAATACAATGAGCAGTTCTTC,CASSSTEYNEQFF
TRBV4-1,TRBJ2-3,TRBD1,.,TGCGCCAGCAGCCAAGAGACAGGGGCCACAGATACGCAGTATTTT,CASSQETGATDTQYF
TRBV12-5,TRBJ2-5,TRBD1,.,TGTGCTAGTGGGACCCCCGGGACAGCATTCTACTTC,CASGTPGTAFYF
TRBV5-3,TRBJ2-5,TRBD2,.,TGTGCCAGAAGCCAGGCTAGCGGGAGGGCCGGGGAGACCCAGTACTTC,CARSQASGRAGETQYF
TRBV9,TRBJ2-3,TRBD2,.,TGTGCCAGCAGCCCCCCCCTAGCGGGGGGGCCAAAAGCAGATACGCAGTATTTT,CASSPPLAGGPKADTQYF
TRBV30,TRBJ2-3,.,.,TGTGCCTGGAGTGGGGGCCCTCTCGATACGCAGTATTTT,CAWSGGPLDTQYF
TRBV7-7,TRBJ2-5,.,.,TGTGCCAGCAGCTTAGGGGGGGAATGGGAGACCCAGTACTTC,CASSLGGEWETQYF
TRBV5-4,TRBJ2-5,.,.,TGTGCCAGCAGCTCCTGGGCACTCCAAGAGACCCAGTACTTC,CASSSWALQETQYF
TRBV27,TRBJ1-5,.,.,TGTGCCAGCAGTTTCAGTGGCCAGCCCCAGCATTTT,CASSFSGQPQHF
TRBV28,TRBJ1-4,.,.,TGTGCCAGCCGAGATTTAGAGGATAGAGATTTAGAAAAACTGTTTTTT,CASRDLEDRDLEKLFF
TRBV7-2,TRBJ2-1,TRBD2,.,TGTGCCAGCAGCTTAGTAGGGTCAGGAACTAGCGGGGCCTACAATGAGCAGTTCTTC,CASSLVGSGTSGAYNEQFF
TRBV27,TRBJ2-3,TRBD1,.,TGTGCCAGCGCCCGGCAGGGGGAAACAGATACGCAGTATTTT,CASARQGETDTQYF
TRBV10-1,TRBJ2-5,.,.,TGCGCCAGCAGTGAGACGCCAGACCAAGAGACCCAGTACTTC,CASSETPDQETQYF
TRBV19,TRBJ1-2,TRBD1,.,TGTGCCAGTAGGGTAGACAGGGACTATGGCTACACCTTC,CASRVDRDYGYTF
TRBV3-1/TRBV3-2,TRBJ1-5,TRBD1,.,TGTGCCAGCAGCCAAGGACAGGGATACAATCAGCCCCAGCATTTT,CASSQGQGYNQPQHF
TRBV14,TRBJ2-7,.,.,TGTGCCAGCAGCCGTACCGGGATCTCCTACGAGCAGTACTTC,CASSRTGISYEQYF
TRBV15,TRBJ2-3,TRBD1,.,TGTGCCACCAGCAACCCGACAGGGAGCGGTCCAGATACGCAGTATTTT,CATSNPTGSGPDTQYF
TRBV7-9,TRBJ2-1,TRBD2,medium-sized,TGTGCCAGCAGCTCCGACGGGACTAGCGGATACAATGAGCAGTTCTTC,CASSSDGTSGYNEQFF
TRBV3-1/TRBV3-2,TRBJ1-5,TRBD1,.,TGTGCCAGCAGCCCCCGGGACAGGGCGCAGCCCCAGCATTTT,CASSPRDRAQPQHF
TRBV27,TRBJ2-3,.,.,TGTGCCAGCAGTTTAGGTTTTCGGGCAGATACGCAGTATTTT,CASSLGFRADTQYF
TRBV5-4,TRBJ1-3,TRBD1,.,TGTGCCAGCAGCTTGTCCACTGACAGGGGGTCTGGAAACACCATATATTTT,CASSLSTDRGSGNTIYF
TRBV18,TRBJ2-2,TRBD1,.,TGTGCCAGCTCACCTCCCGGACAGGGAGACTCTGGGGAGCTGTTTTTT,CASSPPGQGDSGELFF
TRBV6-6,TRBJ2-7,.,.,TGTGCCAGCAGTGGACCCCCTGGGGGGGAGCAGTACTTC,CASSGPPGGEQYF
TRBV30,TRBJ2-7,.,.,TGTGCCTGGAGTCTAAGGGGTTACGAGCAGTACTTC,CAWSLRGYEQYF
TRBV5-5,TRBJ1-5,TRBD1,.,TGTGCCAGCAGCTTGGGGGGGACAGAGAATCAGCCCCAGCATTTT,CASSLGGTENQPQHF
TRBV27,TRBJ1-1,.,.,TGTGCCAGCAGACCGGGACAACTCATGAACACTGAAGCTTTCTTT,CASRPGQLMNTEAFF
TRBV5-4,TRBJ1-3,TRBD1,once,TGTGCCAGCAGCTCGGACAGGGACGGTGGAAACACCATATATTTT,CASSSDRDGGNTIYF
TRBV3-1/TRBV3-2,TRBJ2-1,TRBD1,.,TGTGCCAGCAGCCGGGGGGCAGGGGGCACCTACAATGAGCAGTTCTTC,CASSRGAGGTYNEQFF